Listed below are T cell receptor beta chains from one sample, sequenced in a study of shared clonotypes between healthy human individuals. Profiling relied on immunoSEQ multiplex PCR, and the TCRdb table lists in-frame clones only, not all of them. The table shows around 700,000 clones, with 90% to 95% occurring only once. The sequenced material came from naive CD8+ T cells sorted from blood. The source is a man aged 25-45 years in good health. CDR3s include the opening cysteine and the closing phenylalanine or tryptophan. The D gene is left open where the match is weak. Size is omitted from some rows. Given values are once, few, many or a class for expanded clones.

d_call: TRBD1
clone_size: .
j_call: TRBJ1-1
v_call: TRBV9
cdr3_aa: CASSTRQGTEAFF
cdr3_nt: TGTGCCAGCAGCACTCGACAGGGGACTGAAGCTTTCTTT

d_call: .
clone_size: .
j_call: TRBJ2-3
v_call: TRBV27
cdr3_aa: CASKEGVVTDTQYF
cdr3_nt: TGTGCCAGCAAAGAGGGAGTGGTCACAGATACGCAGTATTTT

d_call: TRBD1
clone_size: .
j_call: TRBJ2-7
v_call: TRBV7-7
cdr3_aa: CASSRGQGAYEQYF
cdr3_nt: TGTGCCAGCAGCCGGGGACAGGGGGCCTACGAGCAGTACTTC

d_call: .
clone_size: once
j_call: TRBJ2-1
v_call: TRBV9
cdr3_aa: CASSVDSRPYNEQFF
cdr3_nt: TGTGCCAGCAGCGTAGACAGCCGCCCTTACAATGAGCAGTTCTTC

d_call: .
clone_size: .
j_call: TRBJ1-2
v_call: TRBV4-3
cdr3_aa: CASSQDSPGTSLGYGYTF
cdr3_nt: TGCGCCAGCAGCCAAGATAGTCCGGGTACTTCTTTGGGGTATGGCTACACCTTC

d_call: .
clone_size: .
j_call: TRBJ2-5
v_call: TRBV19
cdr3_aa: CASSIFFTGEDQETQYF
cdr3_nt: TGTGCCAGTAGTATCTTTTTTACAGGGGAGGACCAAGAGACCCAGTACTTC

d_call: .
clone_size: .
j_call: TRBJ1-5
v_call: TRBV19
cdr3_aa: CASSTQGNQPQHF
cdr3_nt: TGTGCCAGTAGTACCCAGGGAAATCAGCCCCAGCATTTT

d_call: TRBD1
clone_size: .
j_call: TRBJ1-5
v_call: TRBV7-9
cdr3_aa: CASSKTGTGGNQPQHF
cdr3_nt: TGTGCCAGCAGCAAAACCGGGACAGGTGGTAATCAGCCCCAGCATTTT

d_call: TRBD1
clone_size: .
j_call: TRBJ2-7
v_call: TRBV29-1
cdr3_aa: CSVVGQGFYEQYF
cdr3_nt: TGCAGCGTCGTGGGACAGGGGTTCTACGAGCAGTACTTC

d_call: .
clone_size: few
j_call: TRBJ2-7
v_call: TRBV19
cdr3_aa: CASKGGVSYEQYF
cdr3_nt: TGTGCCAGTAAAGGAGGGGTCTCCTACGAGCAGTACTTC

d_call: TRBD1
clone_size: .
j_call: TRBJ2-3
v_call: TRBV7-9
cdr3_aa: CASSLALGNRGYTDTQYF
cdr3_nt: TGTGCCAGCAGCTTAGCCCTAGGAAACAGGGGTTACACAGATACGCAGTATTTT

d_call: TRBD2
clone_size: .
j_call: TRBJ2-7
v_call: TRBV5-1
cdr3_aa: CASRLAGRTGEQYF
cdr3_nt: TGCGCCAGCCGACTAGCGGGCCGAACTGGGGAGCAGTACTTC

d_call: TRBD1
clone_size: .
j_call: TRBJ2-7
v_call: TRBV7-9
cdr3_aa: CASSPMGQLSSYEQYF
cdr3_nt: TGTGCCAGCAGCCCCATGGGACAGCTCTCTTCCTACGAGCAGTACTTC

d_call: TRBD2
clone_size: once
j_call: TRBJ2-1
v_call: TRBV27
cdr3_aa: CASRPGLAGFFGNEQFF
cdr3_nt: TGTGCCAGCAGACCGGGACTAGCGGGATTTTTTGGCAATGAGCAGTTCTTC

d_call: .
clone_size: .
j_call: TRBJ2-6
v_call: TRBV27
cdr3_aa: CASRIWGSGANVLTF
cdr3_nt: TGTGCCAGCAGGATCTGGGGCTCTGGGGCCAACGTCCTGACTTTC

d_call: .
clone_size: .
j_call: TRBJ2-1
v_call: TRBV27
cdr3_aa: CASSLYRELGNEQFF
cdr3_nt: TGTGCCAGCAGTTTATACCGGGAGCTGGGTAATGAGCAGTTCTTC

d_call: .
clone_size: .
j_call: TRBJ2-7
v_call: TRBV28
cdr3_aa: CASSTWTENYEQYF
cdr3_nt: TGTGCCAGCAGTACCTGGACAGAAAACTACGAGCAGTACTTC

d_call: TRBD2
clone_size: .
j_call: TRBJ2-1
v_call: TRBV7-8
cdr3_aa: CASRWQAGGTDNEQFF
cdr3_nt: TGTGCCAGCAGATGGCAGGCGGGAGGAACCGACAATGAGCAGTTCTTC

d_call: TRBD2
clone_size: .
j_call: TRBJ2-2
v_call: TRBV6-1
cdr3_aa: CASSEALGAGVSGELFF
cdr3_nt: TGTGCCAGCAGTGAAGCGCTGGGAGCGGGAGTGTCCGGGGAGCTGTTTTTT

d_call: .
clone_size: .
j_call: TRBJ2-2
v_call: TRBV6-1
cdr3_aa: CASSGPNTGELFF
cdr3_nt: TGTGCCAGCAGTGGACCGAACACCGGGGAGCTGTTTTTT

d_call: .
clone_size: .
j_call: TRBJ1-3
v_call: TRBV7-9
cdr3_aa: CASSLVGNTIYF
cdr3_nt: TGTGCCAGCAGCTTGGTTGGAAACACCATATATTTT

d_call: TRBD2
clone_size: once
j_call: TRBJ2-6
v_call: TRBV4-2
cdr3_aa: CASSQAVVGRSSGANVLTF
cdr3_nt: TGTGCCAGCAGCCAAGCTGTCGTCGGGAGGAGCTCTGGGGCCAACGTCCTGACTTTC

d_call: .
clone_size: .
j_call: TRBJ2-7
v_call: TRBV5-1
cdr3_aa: CASSRGQGAPYEQYF
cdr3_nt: TGCGCCAGCAGCAGAGGCCAAGGGGCGCCCTACGAGCAGTACTTC

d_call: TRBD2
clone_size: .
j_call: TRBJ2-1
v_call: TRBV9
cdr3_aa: CASSVRLAGDNEQFF
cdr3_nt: TGTGCCAGCAGCGTAAGACTAGCGGGAGACAATGAGCAGTTCTTC

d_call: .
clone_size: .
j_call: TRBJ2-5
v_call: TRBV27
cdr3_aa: CASSLGLQETQYF
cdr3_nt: TGTGCCAGCAGTTTGGGTCTGCAAGAGACCCAGTACTTC

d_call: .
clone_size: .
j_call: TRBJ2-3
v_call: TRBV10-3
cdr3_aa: CAISERGQRTTPTDTQYF
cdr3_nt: TGTGCCATCAGTGAACGGGGGCAACGAACCACCCCCACAGATACGCAGTATTTT

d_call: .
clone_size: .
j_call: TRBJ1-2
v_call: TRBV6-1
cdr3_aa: CASSYPGYTF
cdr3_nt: TGTGCCAGCAGCTACCCTGGCTACACCTTC

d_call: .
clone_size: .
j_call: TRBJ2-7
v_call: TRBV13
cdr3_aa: CASSLVQDAWYEQYF
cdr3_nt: TGTGCCAGCAGCTTAGTACAGGATGCTTGGTACGAGCAGTACTTC

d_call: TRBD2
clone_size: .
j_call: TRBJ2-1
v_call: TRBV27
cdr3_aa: CASSTSSGKRRGQFF
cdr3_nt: TGTGCCAGCAGTACCTCTAGCGGGAAGAGGCGGGGGCAGTTCTTC

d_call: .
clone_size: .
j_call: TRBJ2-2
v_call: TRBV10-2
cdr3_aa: CASSEVIGNTGELFF
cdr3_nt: TGCGCCAGCAGTGAGGTAATCGGGAACACCGGGGAGCTGTTTTTT

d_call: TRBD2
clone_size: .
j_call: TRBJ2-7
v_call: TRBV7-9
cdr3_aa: CASSLGLAPIEQYF
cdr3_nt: TGTGCCAGCAGCCTGGGACTAGCCCCCATCGAGCAGTACTTC

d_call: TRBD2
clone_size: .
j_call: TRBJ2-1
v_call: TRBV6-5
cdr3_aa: CASSLAGGEQFF
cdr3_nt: TGTGCCAGCAGTCTAGCGGGAGGTGAGCAGTTCTTC

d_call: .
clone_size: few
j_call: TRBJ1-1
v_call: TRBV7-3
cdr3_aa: CASSMGLNTEAFF
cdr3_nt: TGTGCCAGCAGCATGGGGCTAAACACTGAAGCTTTCTTT

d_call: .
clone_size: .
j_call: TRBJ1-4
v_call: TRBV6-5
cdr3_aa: CASSYTGRFDEKLFF
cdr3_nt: TGTGCCAGCAGTTATACAGGGAGGTTCGATGAAAAACTGTTTTTT

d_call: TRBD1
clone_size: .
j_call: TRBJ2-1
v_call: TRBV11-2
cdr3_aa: CASSWDRHPYNEQFF
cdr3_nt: TGTGCCAGCAGCTGGGACAGGCACCCCTACAATGAGCAGTTCTTC

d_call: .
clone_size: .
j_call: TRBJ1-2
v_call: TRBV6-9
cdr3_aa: CASSPPGYSMARTF
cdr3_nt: TGTGCCAGCAGCCCACCAGGGTACTCTATGGCTAGGACCTTC

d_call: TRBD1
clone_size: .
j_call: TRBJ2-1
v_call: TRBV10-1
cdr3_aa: CASSEAGGFNEQFF
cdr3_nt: TGCGCCAGCAGTGAGGCAGGGGGCTTCAATGAGCAGTTCTTC

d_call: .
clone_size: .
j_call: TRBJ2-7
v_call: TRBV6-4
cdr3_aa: CASSELESSPYYEQYF
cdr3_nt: TGTGCCAGCAGTGAACTTGAAAGTTCCCCCTACTACGAGCAGTACTTC

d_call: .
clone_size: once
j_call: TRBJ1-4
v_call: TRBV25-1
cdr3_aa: CASSVGLGEKLFF
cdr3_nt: TGTGCCAGCAGTGTGGGGCTTGGAGAAAAACTGTTTTTT

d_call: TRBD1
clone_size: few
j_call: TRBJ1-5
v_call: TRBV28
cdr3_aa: CASSFGGPGGYRQPQHF
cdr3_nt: TGTGCCAGCAGTTTTGGGGGCCCAGGGGGCTATCGTCAGCCCCAGCATTTT

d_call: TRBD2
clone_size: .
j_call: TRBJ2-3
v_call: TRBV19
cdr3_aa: CASSAVGTSGGGKYF
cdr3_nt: TGTGCCAGTAGTGCCGTAGGGACTAGCGGGGGTGGAAAGTATTTT

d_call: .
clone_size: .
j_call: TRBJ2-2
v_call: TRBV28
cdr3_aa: CASSMDREGTGELFF
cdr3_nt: TGTGCCAGCAGTATGGACAGGGAGGGTACCGGGGAGCTGTTTTTT

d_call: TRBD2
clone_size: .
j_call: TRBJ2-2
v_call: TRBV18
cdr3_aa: CASSPTSGVNTGELFF
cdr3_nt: TGTGCCAGCTCCCCGACTAGCGGGGTAAACACCGGGGAGCTGTTTTTT

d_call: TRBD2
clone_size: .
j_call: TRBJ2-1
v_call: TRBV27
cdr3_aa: CASSDGTSGNNEQFF
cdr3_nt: TGTGCCAGCAGCGACGGGACTAGCGGAAACAATGAGCAGTTCTTC

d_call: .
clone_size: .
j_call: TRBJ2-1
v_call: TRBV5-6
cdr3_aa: CASSLPLFYNEQFF
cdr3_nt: TGTGCCAGCAGCTTGCCACTCTTTTACAATGAGCAGTTCTTC

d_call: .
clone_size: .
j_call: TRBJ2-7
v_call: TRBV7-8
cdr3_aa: CASSFPSKERVEQYF
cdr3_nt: TGTGCCAGCAGCTTTCCCTCGAAGGAGAGGGTTGAGCAGTACTTC